Reported below is one T cell receptor (beta chain). The antigen is undetermined. This entry is derived from a study of cytomegalovirus exposure and HLA in healthy donors. General study findings and limits: The study put around 180 TCR beta chains on its list as cytomegalovirus-associated. Previously analyzed data showed that most TCR beta V segments were productive at a frequency of about 87% or about 30%.

The CDR3 extends over 13 amino acids. Per the germline V gene, CDR1 is MDHEN and CDR2 is SYDVKM. Trimming removed 6 bases from V and 2 bases from J, with 10 bases in between. Primers for the PCR totalled 60 Vbeta and 13 Jbeta. Sequencing was performed with immunoSEQ multiplex PCR; in TCRdb, only in-frame clones are kept and a portion is missing. Of some 160,000 clones listed, 60% to 80% are singletons. The TCR originated in a man in his fifties or sixties in good health and CMV-seropositive. The V gene is TRBV28, the J gene TRBJ1-2, with D unresolved. The source material was PBMCs. The CDR3 sequence: CASRPGLNYGYTF. The CDR3 DNA reads as TGTGCCAGCAGACCGGGATTAAACTATGGCTACACCTTC.